Below, 3 T cell receptor beta chains from the same sample are listed, as sequenced in a study of shared T cell receptors in the human thymus. This table comes from immunoSEQ multiplex PCR, and its TCRdb copy is limited to in-frame clones, with some not included. The table shows over 350,000 clones, with roughly 94% occurring only once. What was sequenced was thymocytes. The source is a human donor.

The gene calls are TRBV4-2 and TRBJ2-1, with 11 bases identical to TRBD2. Germline-derived CDR1 and CDR2 are LGHNA and YNFKEQ. J was trimmed by 7 bases and V by 3 bases; bases with no gene match: 5. This CDR3 is 15 amino acids long. DNA of the CDR3: TGTGCCAGCAGCCAGCAGGTAGCGGGAGGGAATGAGCAGTTCTTC. It yields the protein CASSQQVAGGNEQFF.

The CDR3 spells CASSVRRTSGRGEQFF. In DNA form, the CDR3 reads TGTGCCAGCAGCGTACGTAGGACTAGCGGGAGGGGTGAGCAGTTCTTC. The chain joins TRBV9 to TRBJ2-1, with 15 nucleotides matching TRBD2. After removal of 1 base from V and 9 bases from J, the junction contained 5 bases not matched to a gene. Per germline, CDR1 SGDLS and CDR2 YYNGEE. CDR3 length: 16 residues.

This rearrangement joins TRBV7-3 to TRBJ2-7; TRBD2 agrees at 14 bases. The CDR3 has 17 amino acids. The V segment lost 2 bases and the J segment 6 bases; nucleotides outside the gene matches: 9. CDR1 is SGHTA, CDR2 FQGTGA, per germline. CDR3 in DNA: TGTGCCAGCAGCTTAGTGGGCTGGGGACTAGCGGGAGCCGAGCAGTACTTC. Encoded protein: CASSLVGWGLAGAEQYF.